Listed here is a single T cell receptor (beta chain). Its antigen is unknown. No much larger clone is present one base from it, and per-base qualities are unavailable. The collaborating institutions used their own protocols to collect whole blood in K2EDTA tubes. For TCRbeta analysis, collaborator samples were shipped as frozen whole blood, as isolated PBMCs, or as DNA extracted from either sample type. TCRbeta CDR3 regions were amplified from genomic DNA using the immunoSEQ Assay, a bias-controlled multiplex PCR. The authors' pipeline ran thus. Nucleated cell counts per sample were estimated from amplification of reference gene primers within the assay. To quantify the absolute abundance of each unique TCRbeta CDR3 rearrangement, sequence reads were collapsed and filtered. For each sample, productive Simpson clonality was calculated as the square root of Simpson's diversity index over productive rearrangements. The table was pulled from immuneACCESS by TCRdb, which kept in-frame rearrangements only. Such tables lose some clones; where checked, under half of the loss comes from unresolved V genes, and the rest has no known cause. That table gives V, J and clone size, and the DNA gave D and trimming. This sample is represented by approximately 82,000 clones; roughly 78% of them were singletons. Almost 7% of the sample is taken by the ten largest.

CDR1 and CDR2 are drawn from the germline V gene: KGHSH, LQKENI. The CDR3 runs 12 amino acids, cysteine and phenylalanine included. This entry keeps only the CDR3 DNA: 36 bases, framed from base 1. V sheds 6 bases and J sheds 7 bases, leaving 9 bases between their ends. These data come from a study of blood T cell repertoires in COVID-19 (dated by TCRdb to 2020 to 2021). In the study overall: The collaborator samples originated in the United States, Italy and Spain and spanned the acute and convalescent phases of COVID-19. Deeply sampled blood TCRbeta repertoires from subjects exposed to, actively infected with, or recovered from COVID-19 were included in the dataset. The repertoires were released in a freely available public database intended as a resource for research on the immune response to SARS-CoV-2. A de-identified subject ID, COVID-19 status, age in years and sex were almost always included in the sample metadata. The samples were drawn from two sources: the first 160 participants of the ongoing ImmuneRACE study, and 1,000 to 1,500 subjects contributed by 6 global collaborators. Where available, HLA class I and class II types were obtained from metadata supplied by the sample provider rather than from assay-based typing. The material from the prospective study consisted of cDNA or gDNA derived from T cells, B-cell-depleted T cells, or PBMCs.

Paper-wide results and their limitations: How much clinical and demographic metadata was included differed by source and by participant, and the metadata was provided uncurated.

The receptor was isolated from a man between 50 and 59 years old with active or convalescent COVID-19. The chain uses TRBV18 and TRBJ2-2; no D gene call is confident. Sequenced material: peripheral blood. The nucleotide sequence reads TGTGCCAGCTCGTCAGAGGTCGGGGAGCTGTTTTTT. Protein translation: CASSSEVGELFF.